The 5 T cell receptor beta chains reported below all come from one sample, sequenced in a study of T cells in women clearing cervical HPV infection. Profiling relied on immunoSEQ multiplex PCR, and the TCRdb table lists in-frame clones only, not all of them. Its clone listing holds approximately 44,000 clones. The sample comprised blood buffy coat. The receptors originated from a woman between 18 and 75 years old with a cervical HPV16 infection that either progressed to CIN3+ or cleared (not recorded which).

About this clone: The read falls 3 residues short of the CDR3 end, and the missing part is taken from the germline J gene. The chain combines TRBV5-8 with TRBJ2-3, with D perhaps matching TRBD1 (5 bases). The germline CDR1 and CDR2 sequences are SGHTS and YDEGEE. The V gene lost 4 bases and the J gene lost 2 bases, with 14 bases spanning the gap. The CDR3 loop spans 15 amino acids. CDR3 region: CASSSAGRATDTQYF. The sequenced CDR3 bases are TGTGCCAGCAGCAGTGCAGGGCGAGCCACAGATACG.

A note on this clone: Sequencing ends 3 residues short of the CDR3 end; the germline J gene provides the rest. The chain has TRBV28 and TRBJ2-5, with a possible D match to TRBD1 (5 bases). This CDR3 is built from 14 residues. Germline values: CDR1 MDHEN, CDR2 SYDVKM. V lost 3 bases to trimming and J lost 7 bases, with 15 bases between them. The DNA read from the CDR3 is TGTGCCAGCAGTTTCGATCAGGGATTGGGGACC. Protein product: CASSFDQGLGT. The full CDR3 protein is CASSFDQGLGTQYF.

As concerns this clone: The sequenced fragment ends 3 residues before the CDR3 boundary, so the rest is inferred from the germline J gene. The chain has TRBV6-1 and TRBJ1-2; tentative D call: TRBD1 (5 bases). The V gene's germline CDR1 is MNHNS and CDR2 SASEGT. The CDR3 contains 15 residues. V lost 2 bases and J lost 4, with 14 bases in between. Incomplete CDR3 DNA: TGTGCCAGCAGTGAAAGGCCGACAGATGGCTATGGC. It yields the protein CASSERPTDGYG. The CDR3 as a whole reads CASSERPTDGYGYTF.

Worth noting for this clone: The CDR3 end lies 3 residues beyond the end of the read and is filled in from the germline J gene. The chain couples TRBV28 to TRBJ2-7; TRBD2 aligns across 9 bases. This CDR3 region has 14 residues. Trimming cost V 7 bases and J 2 bases; bases outside gene matches: 6. Germline V gives CDR1 MDHEN, CDR2 SYDVKM. CDR3: CASNLAGQAYEQYF. Incomplete CDR3 DNA: TGTGCCAGCAACCTAGCGGGACAAGCCTACGAG.

As regards this clone: Read coverage stops 3 residues before the CDR3 terminus; the germline J gene supplies the remainder. This rearrangement joins TRBV10-3 to TRBJ2-1; 14 bases fit TRBD2. The CDR3 extends over 16 amino acids. The germline V gene encodes CDR1 ENHRY and CDR2 SYGVKD. V gave up 8 bases and J gave up 6 bases; unmatched junction bases: 9. Partial CDR3 DNA: TGTGCCATCCGAATGACTAGCGGGGGGGCTAGCAATGAG. It specifies CAIRMTSGGASNE. The CDR3 in its entirety is CAIRMTSGGASNEQFF.